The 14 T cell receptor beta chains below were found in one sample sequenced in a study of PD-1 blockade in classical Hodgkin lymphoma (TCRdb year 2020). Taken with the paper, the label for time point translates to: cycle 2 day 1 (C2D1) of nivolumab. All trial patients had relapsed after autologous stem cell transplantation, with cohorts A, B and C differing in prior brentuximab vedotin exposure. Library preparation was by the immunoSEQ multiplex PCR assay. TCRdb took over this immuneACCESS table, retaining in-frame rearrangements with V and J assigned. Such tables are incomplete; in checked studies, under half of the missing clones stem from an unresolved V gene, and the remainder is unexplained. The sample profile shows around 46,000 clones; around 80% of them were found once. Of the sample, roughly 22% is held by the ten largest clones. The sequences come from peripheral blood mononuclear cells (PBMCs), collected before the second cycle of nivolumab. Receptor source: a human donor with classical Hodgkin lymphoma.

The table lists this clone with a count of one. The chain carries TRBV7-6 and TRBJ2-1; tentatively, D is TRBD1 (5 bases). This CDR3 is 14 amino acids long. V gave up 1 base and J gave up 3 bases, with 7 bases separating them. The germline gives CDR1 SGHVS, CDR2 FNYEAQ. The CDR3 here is CASSLDRLYNEQFF. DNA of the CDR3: TGTGCCAGCAGCTTAGACAGGCTCTACAATGAGCAGTTCTTC.

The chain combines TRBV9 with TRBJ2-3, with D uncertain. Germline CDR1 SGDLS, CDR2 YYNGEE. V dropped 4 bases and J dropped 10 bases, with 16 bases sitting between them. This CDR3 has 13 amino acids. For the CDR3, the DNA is TGTGCCAGCAGCTCTCCGGGCCCCAAACCGCAGTATTTT. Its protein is CASSSPGPKPQYF.

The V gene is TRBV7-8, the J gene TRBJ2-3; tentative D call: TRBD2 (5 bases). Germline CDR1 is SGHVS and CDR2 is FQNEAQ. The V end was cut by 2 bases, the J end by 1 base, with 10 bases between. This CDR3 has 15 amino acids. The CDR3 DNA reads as TGTGCCAGCAGCTTACTAGCTTGGGGCACAGATACGCAGTATTTT. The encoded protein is CASSLLAWGTDTQYF.

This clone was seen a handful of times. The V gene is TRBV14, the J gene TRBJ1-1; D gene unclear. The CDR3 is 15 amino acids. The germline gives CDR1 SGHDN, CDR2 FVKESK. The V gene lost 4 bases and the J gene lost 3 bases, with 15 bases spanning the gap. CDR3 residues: CASSRHLIQDTEAFF. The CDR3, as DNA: TGTGCCAGCAGCCGCCATCTCATACAAGACACTGAAGCTTTCTTT.

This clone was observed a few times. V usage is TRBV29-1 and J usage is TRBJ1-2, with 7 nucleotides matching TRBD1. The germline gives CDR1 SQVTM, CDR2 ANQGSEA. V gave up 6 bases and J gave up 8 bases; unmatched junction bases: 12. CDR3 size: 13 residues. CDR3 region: CSVLPLTGAGYTF. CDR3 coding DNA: TGCAGCGTCCTCCCTTTAACAGGGGCGGGCTACACCTTC. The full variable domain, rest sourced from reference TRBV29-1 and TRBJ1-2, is SAVISQKPSRDICQRGTSLTIQCQVDSQVTMMFWYRQQPGQSLTLIATANQGSEATYESGFVIDKFPISRPNLTFSTLTVSNMSPEDSSIYLCSVLPLTGAGYTFGSGTRLTVV.

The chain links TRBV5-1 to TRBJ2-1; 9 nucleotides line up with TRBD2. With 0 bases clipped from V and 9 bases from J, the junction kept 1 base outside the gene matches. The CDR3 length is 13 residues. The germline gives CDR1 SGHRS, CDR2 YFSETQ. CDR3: CASSLEREVEQFF. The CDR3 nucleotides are TGCGCCAGCAGCTTGGAGCGGGAGGTTGAGCAGTTCTTC.

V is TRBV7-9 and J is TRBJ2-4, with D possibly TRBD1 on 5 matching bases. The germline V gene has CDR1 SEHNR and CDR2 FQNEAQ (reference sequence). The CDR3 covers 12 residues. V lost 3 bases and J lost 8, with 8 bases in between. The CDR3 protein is CASSFQGDIQYF. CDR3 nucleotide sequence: TGTGCCAGCAGCTTTCAGGGTGACATTCAGTACTTC.

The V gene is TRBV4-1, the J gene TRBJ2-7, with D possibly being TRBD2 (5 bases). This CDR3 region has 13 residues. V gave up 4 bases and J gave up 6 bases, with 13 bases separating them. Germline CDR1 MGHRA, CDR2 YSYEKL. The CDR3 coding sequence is TGCGCCAGCAGCCTACGGGCCGAGGGCGAGCAGTACTTC. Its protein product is CASSLRAEGEQYF.

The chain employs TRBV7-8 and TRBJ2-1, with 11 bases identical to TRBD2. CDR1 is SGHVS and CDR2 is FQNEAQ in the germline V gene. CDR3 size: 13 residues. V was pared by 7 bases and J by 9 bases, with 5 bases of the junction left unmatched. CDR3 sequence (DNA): TGTGCCAGCACCGTAACTAGCGGGGGTGAGCAGTTCTTC. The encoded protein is CASTVTSGGEQFF.

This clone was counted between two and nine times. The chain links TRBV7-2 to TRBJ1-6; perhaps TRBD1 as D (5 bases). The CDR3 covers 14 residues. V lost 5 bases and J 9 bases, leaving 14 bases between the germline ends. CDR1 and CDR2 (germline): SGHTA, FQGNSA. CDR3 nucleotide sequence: TGTGCCAGCAGCCCCCGCCAGGGCAGTTCACCCCTCCACTTT. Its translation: CASSPRQGSSPLHF.

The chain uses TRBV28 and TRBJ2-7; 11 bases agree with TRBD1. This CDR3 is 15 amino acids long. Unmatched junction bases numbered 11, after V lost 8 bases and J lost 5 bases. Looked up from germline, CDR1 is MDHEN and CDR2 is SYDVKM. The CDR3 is CASGTGTGGTHEQYF. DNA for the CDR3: TGTGCCAGCGGAACCGGGACAGGGGGTACCCACGAGCAGTACTTC.

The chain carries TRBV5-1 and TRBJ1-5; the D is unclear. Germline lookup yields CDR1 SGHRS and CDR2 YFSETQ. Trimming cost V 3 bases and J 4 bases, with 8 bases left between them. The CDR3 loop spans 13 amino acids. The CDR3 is CASSSGGNQPQHF. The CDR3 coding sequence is TGCGCCAGCAGCTCTGGCGGGAATCAGCCCCAGCATTTT.

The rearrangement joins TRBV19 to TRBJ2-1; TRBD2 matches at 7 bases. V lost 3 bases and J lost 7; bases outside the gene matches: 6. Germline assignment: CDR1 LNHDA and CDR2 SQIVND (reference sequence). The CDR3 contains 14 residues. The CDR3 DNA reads TGTGCCAGTAGTATGCAGGCGGGAGTTAATGAGCAGTTCTTC. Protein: CASSMQAGVNEQFF. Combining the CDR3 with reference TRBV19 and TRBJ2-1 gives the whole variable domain DGGITQSPKYLFRKEGQNVTLSCEQNLNHDAMYWYRQDPGQGLRLIYYSQIVNDFQKGDIAEGYSVSREKKESFPLTVTSAQKNPTAFYLCASSMQAGVNEQFFGPGTRLTVL.

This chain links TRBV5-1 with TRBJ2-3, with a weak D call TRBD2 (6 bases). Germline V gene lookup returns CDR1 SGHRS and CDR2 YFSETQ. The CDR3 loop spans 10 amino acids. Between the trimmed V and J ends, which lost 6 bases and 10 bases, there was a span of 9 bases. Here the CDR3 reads CASTGEAQYF. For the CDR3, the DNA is TGCGCCAGCACCGGGGAGGCGCAGTATTTT.